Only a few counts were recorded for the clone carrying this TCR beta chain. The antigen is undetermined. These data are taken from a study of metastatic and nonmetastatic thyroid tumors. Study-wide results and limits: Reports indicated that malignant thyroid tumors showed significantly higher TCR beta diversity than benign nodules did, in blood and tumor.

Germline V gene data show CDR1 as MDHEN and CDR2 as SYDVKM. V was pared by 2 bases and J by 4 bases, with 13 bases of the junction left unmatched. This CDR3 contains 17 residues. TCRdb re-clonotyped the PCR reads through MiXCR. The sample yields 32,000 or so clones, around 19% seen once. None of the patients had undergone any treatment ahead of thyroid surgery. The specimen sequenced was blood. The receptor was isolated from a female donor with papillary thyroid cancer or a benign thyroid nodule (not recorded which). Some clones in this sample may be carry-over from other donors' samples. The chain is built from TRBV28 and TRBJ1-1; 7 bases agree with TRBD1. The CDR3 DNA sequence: TGTGCCAGCAGTTTAGGCTTTAGGGGGCGGACGACCACTGAAGCTTTCTTT. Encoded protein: CASSLGFRGRTTTEAFF.